The 10 T cell receptor beta chains below were found in one sample sequenced in a study of blood T cell repertoires in COVID-19. The assay was immunoSEQ multiplex PCR, and TCRdb's table has in-frame clones only and misses some. The sample lists under 200,000 clones, 85% to 95% occurring once. The sequencing sample was made of peripheral blood. The receptors come from a man aged 45 to 65 with acute or convalescent COVID-19.

The table lists this clone with a few counts. The V gene is TRBV10-3, the J gene TRBJ1-2; no clear D gene. The CDR3 contains 13 residues. Germline assignment: CDR1 ENHRY and CDR2 SYGVKD. V lost 3 bases and J 8 bases, leaving 13 bases between the germline ends. CDR3 in amino acids: CAISDSLGGGYTF. For the CDR3, the DNA is TGTGCCATCAGTGATAGCCTCGGAGGCGGCTACACCTTC.

V and J are TRBV19 and TRBJ2-2, with D perhaps TRBD1 (6 bases). The length of the CDR3 is 15 residues. In germline, CDR1 is LNHDA, CDR2 SQIVND (reference sequence). V lost 0 bases and J lost 6, with 11 bases in between. DNA of the CDR3: TGTGCCAGTAGTATAGACAGGGGATTGGCCGGGGAGCTGTTTTTT. Amino acid sequence: CASSIDRGLAGELFF.

The rearrangement joins TRBV5-4 to TRBJ1-1; D gene unclear. Germline V gives CDR1 SGHNT, CDR2 YYREEE (reference sequence). The V end lost 0 bases, the J end lost 7 bases, and 7 bases lay between the germline ends. The CDR3 has 12 amino acids. The DNA of the CDR3 is TGTGCCAGCAGCTTGGCCCAGCGTGAAGCTTTCTTT. Translated: CASSLAQREAFF.

This chain joins TRBV7-6 and TRBJ2-1; 9 bases align to TRBD2. V gave up 2 bases and J gave up 9 bases; unmatched junction bases: 11. The germline V gene has CDR1 SGHVS and CDR2 FNYEAQ. This CDR3 contains 16 residues. CDR3 protein: CASSLRGSGSGSEQFF. The CDR3 DNA follows: TGTGCCAGCAGCTTACGGGGTAGCGGGAGTGGTAGTGAGCAGTTCTTC.

This sequence joins TRBV10-3 and TRBJ2-1; 8 nucleotides align to TRBD1. V was pared by 4 bases and J by 7 bases, with 3 bases of the junction left unmatched. CDR3 size: 13 residues. Germline V gene data show CDR1 as ENHRY and CDR2 as SYGVKD. The CDR3, as DNA: TGTGCCATCAGTGGACAGGGGAGGAATGAGCAGTTCTTC. Protein: CAISGQGRNEQFF.

The V call is TRBV19, the J call TRBJ1-5, with D uncertain. The V and J ends lost 6 bases and 2 bases respectively, with 11 bases between them. The germline CDR1 and CDR2 sequences are LNHDA and SQIVND (reference sequence). The CDR3 loop spans 14 amino acids. This chain's CDR3 is CASRSVGGNQPQHF. CDR3 nucleotides: TGTGCCAGTAGGAGTGTTGGAGGCAATCAGCCCCAGCATTTT.

This sequence joins TRBV27 and TRBJ1-1; D perhaps matches TRBD1 (5 bases). Trimming cost V 2 bases and J 0 bases, with 10 bases left between them. Germline-derived CDR1 and CDR2 are MNHEY and SMNVEV (reference sequence). This CDR3 is built from 15 residues. For the CDR3, the DNA is TGTGCCAGCAGTTTAGGTGCAGGGATGAACACTGAAGCTTTCTTT. Translated, it gives CASSLGAGMNTEAFF.

This chain joins TRBV10-3 and TRBJ2-3; D perhaps matches TRBD2 (6 bases). The CDR3 has 15 amino acids. V shed 0 bases and J shed 1 base, with 8 bases lying between them. Germline V gives CDR1 ENHRY, CDR2 SYGVKD. This CDR3 is CAISESGGRTDTQYF. The CDR3 DNA is TGTGCCATCAGTGAGTCCGGGGGTCGCACAGATACGCAGTATTTT.

The gene calls are TRBV19 and TRBJ2-2; 7 bases fit TRBD1. The CDR3 is 15 amino acids. V lost 6 bases, J lost 1 base, and 5 bases stayed unmatched. Germline CDR1 LNHDA, CDR2 SQIVND (reference sequence). CDR3 nucleotide sequence: TGTGCCAGTAGGACCGGGACAGTGAACACCGGGGAGCTGTTTTTT. Translating gives CASRTGTVNTGELFF.

The chain carries TRBV5-1 and TRBJ2-1; weak D call: TRBD2 (5 bases). The germline CDR1 and CDR2 sequences are SGHRS and YFSETQ. V gave up 2 bases and J gave up 4 bases, with 10 bases separating them. CDR3 length: 14 residues. Here the CDR3 reads CASSFRTGYNEQFF. The CDR3, as DNA: TGCGCCAGCAGCTTCCGGACTGGATACAATGAGCAGTTCTTC.